The 21 T cell receptor beta chains listed next were all sequenced from one sample in a study of STAT3 mutations in large granular lymphocyte leukemia. General study results and limits: In T-cell large granular lymphocyte leukemia, about half of patients showed multiple immunodominant subclonotypes.

These receptors' targets are unknown. Using immunoSEQ multiplex PCR, the repertoire was profiled, and TCRdb retains in-frame clones only, with some absent. The sample consists of several thousand clones, roughly four fifths of them appearing once. Specimen: peripheral blood mononuclear cells. The receptor set was obtained from a middle-aged man with T-cell large granular lymphocyte leukemia. Some clones in this sample may be carry-over from other donors' samples.

Only a few counts were recorded for this clone. The genes are TRBV20-1 and TRBJ1-2; 7 nucleotides agree with TRBD1. Trimming at V came to 3 bases and at J to 7 bases, leaving 2 bases not matched to a gene. Per the germline V gene, CDR1 is DFQATT and CDR2 is SNEGSKA (reference sequence). CDR3 length equals 11 residues. The CDR3 DNA is TGCAGTGCTAGTCGGGACAGTGGCTACACCTTC. Its protein product is CSASRDSGYTF.

The rearrangement joins TRBV29-1 to TRBJ1-1; no reliable D call. The ends were cut back, 0 bases at V and 11 bases at J, with 7 bases in the middle. The germline CDR1 and CDR2 sequences are SQVTM and ANQGSEA. The CDR3 spans 10 residues. As DNA, the CDR3 is TGCAGCGTTGAAGATCGTATGGCTTTCTTT. This sequence encodes CSVEDRMAFF.

This rearrangement joins TRBV27 to TRBJ1-1; 8 nucleotides match TRBD1. Germline loops: CDR1 MNHEY, CDR2 SMNVEV (reference sequence). The CDR3 runs to 14 residues. The V and J ends lost 8 bases and 2 bases, in that order; junction bases with no gene match: 7. CDR3 loop: CASSRTGFNTEAFF. CDR3 in DNA: TGTGCCAGCTCCAGGACAGGGTTTAACACTGAAGCTTTCTTT.

This sequence joins TRBV4-1 and TRBJ1-3; TRBD1 aligns across 9 bases. The V and J ends lost 5 bases and 10 bases, in that order; junction bases with no gene match: 12. The CDR3 runs 15 residues. Germline CDR1 MGHRA, CDR2 YSYEKL. CDR3 in DNA: TGCGCCAGCAGCAAACGGGACAGGGAAATTGGGACCATATATTTT. This sequence encodes CASSKRDREIGTIYF.

The chain is built from TRBV10-2 and TRBJ1-5; 7 nucleotides align to TRBD1. The germline CDR1 and CDR2 sequences are WSHSY and SAAADI. The CDR3 runs to 13 residues. V shed 8 bases and J 4 bases; nucleotides not matched to a gene: 5. The DNA of the CDR3 is TGCGCCAGCGGGACAGAGCTTAATCAGCCCCAGCATTTT. Its translation is CASGTELNQPQHF.

V gene TRBV4-2 combines with J gene TRBJ1-5; D unclear. V gave up 0 bases and J gave up 4 bases, with 1 base separating them. CDR3 length: 12 amino acids. CDR1 and CDR2 from the germline V gene are LGHNA and YNFKEQ. CDR3 sequence (DNA): TGTGCCAGCAGCCAAGATAATCAGCCCCAGCATTTT. Translated: CASSQDNQPQHF.

The V call is TRBV5-4, the J call TRBJ2-7; perhaps TRBD2 as D (7 bases). CDR3 size: 15 residues. V lost 4 bases, J lost 0 bases, and 14 bases lay in between. Germline CDR1 is SGHNT and CDR2 is YYREEE (reference sequence). The CDR3 DNA is TGTGCCAGCAGCGGGGTGGCGGGGGCCTCCTACGAGCAGTACTTC. Its protein is CASSGVAGASYEQYF. Using reference TRBV5-4 and TRBJ2-7 for the parts outside the CDR3, the full variable domain is ETGVTQSPTHLIKTRGQQVTLRCSSQSGHNTVSWYQQALGQGPQFIFQYYREEENGRGNFPPRFSGLQFPNYSSELNVNALELDDSALYLCASSGVAGASYEQYFGPGTRLTVT.

The chain carries TRBV6-6 and TRBJ1-5; possibly TRBD1 for D (5 bases). V lost 1 base and J 2 bases, leaving 12 bases between the germline ends. The CDR3 spans 16 residues. Germline loops: CDR1 MNHNY, CDR2 SVGAGI (reference sequence). This chain's CDR3 is CASSYWGREGNQPQHF. Written as DNA, the CDR3 is TGTGCCAGCAGTTACTGGGGGAGGGAGGGCAATCAGCCCCAGCATTTT.

The chain uses TRBV30 and TRBJ1-6; TRBD1 might be the D (5 bases). Trimming pared 3 bases from V and 7 bases from J, leaving 13 bases between. Germline assignment: CDR1 GTSNPN and CDR2 SVGIG (reference sequence). This CDR3 has 14 amino acids. In DNA, the CDR3 is TGTGCCTGGAGCGAAGACAGCCAGAATTCACCCCTCCACTTT. This encodes CAWSEDSQNSPLHF.

This chain connects TRBV7-9 to TRBJ1-1, with 9 bases identical to TRBD1. The CDR3 spans 16 residues. V was pared by 2 bases and J by 6 bases, with 10 bases of the junction left unmatched. Germline-derived CDR1 and CDR2 are SEHNR and FQNEAQ (reference sequence). The CDR3 spells CASSLTGTGKRSEAFF. CDR3 sequence (DNA): TGTGCCAGCAGCTTAACCGGGACAGGGAAGAGATCTGAAGCTTTCTTT.

V gene TRBV4-3 combines with J gene TRBJ1-1; 8 bases align to TRBD1. J lost 3 bases, V lost 5 bases, and 11 bases had no gene match. CDR3 length equals 16 residues. CDR1 is LGHNA and CDR2 is YSLEER in the germline V gene. The CDR3 nucleotides are TGCGCCAGCAGCGACGGGGACAGGAGGTTCGACACTGAAGCTTTCTTT. Translating gives CASSDGDRRFDTEAFF.

The V and J genes are TRBV5-1 and TRBJ1-4, with TRBD1 as a possible D gene (6 bases). Trimming removed 0 bases from V and 8 bases from J, with 14 bases in between. CDR1 and CDR2 from the germline V gene are SGHRS and YFSETQ. This CDR3 comprises 15 residues. The CDR3 spells CASSLGAGVGEKLFF. The CDR3 nucleotides are TGCGCCAGCAGCTTGGGAGCAGGGGTCGGGGAAAAACTGTTTTTT.

This clone has more than one count but fewer than ten. The chain combines TRBV7-9 with TRBJ1-2, with D unclear. CDR3 size: 12 residues. The germline gives CDR1 SEHNR, CDR2 FQNEAQ (reference sequence). CDR3 residues: CVSGGPDGGYTF. Here the CDR3 DNA reads TGTGTCTCTGGAGGACCCGACGGGGGCTACACCTTC. Based on the CDR3 plus reference TRBV7-9 and TRBJ1-2, the full variable domain is DTGVSQNPRHKITKRGQNVTFRCDPISEHNRLYWYRQTLGQGPEFLTYFQNEAQLEKSRLLSDRFSAERPKGSFSTLEIQRTEQGDSAMYLCVSGGPDGGYTFGSGTRLTVV.

This chain connects TRBV6-6 to TRBJ1-5; D is unclear. Germline CDR1 MNHNY, CDR2 SVGAGI (reference sequence). Trimming removed 5 bases at V and 5 bases at J, with 10 bases between. The CDR3 is 13 amino acids. Here the CDR3 reads CASSLTLDQPQHF. The CDR3 coding sequence is TGTGCCAGCAGTCTCACCCTGGATCAGCCCCAGCATTTT.

The chain is built from TRBV30 and TRBJ1-1; the D is unclear. Per germline, CDR1 GTSNPN and CDR2 SVGIG (reference sequence). The germline V and J ends were trimmed by 1 base and 1 base, with 7 bases remaining between them. This CDR3 has 13 residues. The CDR3 coding sequence is TGTGCCTGGAGTGGCCAATCGAACACTGAAGCTTTCTTT. Protein: CAWSGQSNTEAFF.

The genes are TRBV9 and TRBJ2-5; D possibly matches TRBD1 or TRBD2 (6 bases each). The CDR3 has 15 amino acids. Trimming removed 0 bases at V and 0 bases at J, with 9 bases between. Germline-derived CDR1 and CDR2 are SGDLS and YYNGEE. The CDR3 nucleotides are TGTGCCAGCAGCGTAGCGGGGGCCTACCAAGAGACCCAGTACTTC. This codes for CASSVAGAYQETQYF.

Judged by abundance, this clone is medium-sized. The V call is TRBV5-6, the J call TRBJ1-3, with TRBD1 as a possible D gene (6 bases). V was clipped by 2 bases and J by 0 bases, with 12 bases between them. Germline CDR1 is SGHDT and CDR2 is YYEEEE. The CDR3 covers 16 residues. DNA for the CDR3: TGTGCCAGCAGCTTCGGGGGGCCCTTCTCTGGAAACACCATATATTTT. It encodes CASSFGGPFSGNTIYF.

The V gene is TRBV15, the J gene TRBJ2-7; 8 bases align to TRBD2. The CDR3 is 15 amino acids. The junction had 4 bases not matched to a gene; V was cut back by 1 base and J by 2 bases. Germline CDR1 LNHNV, CDR2 YYDKDF (reference sequence). The CDR3 sequence: CATSRGQAGAYEQYF. CDR3 sequence (DNA): TGTGCCACCAGCAGAGGCCAAGCGGGGGCCTACGAGCAGTACTTC.

This chain connects TRBV27 to TRBJ2-7; D remains ambiguous. The CDR3 is 14 amino acids. Germline CDR1 reads MNHEY; CDR2 reads SMNVEV (reference sequence). V lost 1 base and J lost 0, with 7 bases in between. CDR3 protein: CASSLYFSSYEQYF. CDR3 DNA sequence: TGTGCCAGCAGTTTATATTTTAGCTCCTACGAGCAGTACTTC.

This chain uses TRBV4-1 with TRBJ2-3; TRBD2 agrees at 9 bases. After removal of 1 base from V and 6 bases from J, the junction contained 11 bases not matched to a gene. The CDR3 contains 17 residues. Germline V gene lookup returns CDR1 MGHRA and CDR2 YSYEKL. CDR3 sequence reads: CASSQVYQRGAGDTQYF. Written as DNA, the CDR3 is TGCGCCAGCAGCCAAGTTTATCAGCGGGGGGCGGGGGATACGCAGTATTTT.

The chain combines TRBV2 with TRBJ1-5; D gene uncertain. In germline, CDR1 is SNHLY, CDR2 FYNNEI. The CDR3 consists of 13 residues. V was shortened by 4 bases and J by 1 base, with 5 bases between the two germline ends. The CDR3 sequence: CASSGTSNQPQHF. The CDR3 nucleotides read TGTGCCAGCAGTGGCACGAGCAATCAGCCCCAGCATTTT.